This TCR beta chain was identified in a study of neurological immune-mediated disorders. Study-level results: Multiple sclerosis patients had less TCR clonal expansion than even healthy controls, unlike HTLV-1-associated myelopathy. The absence of shared CDR3 amino acid sequences among expanded clones across subjects suggests private repertoires in all groups.

The table lists this clonotype with many counts. The target antigen is unknown. The time point here: technical triplicate 1. MiXCR, run by TCRdb on the 5' RACE reads, gives a single entry per CDR3 protein. The sample has about 36,000 distinct CDR3 sequences, around 10% seen once. CDR1 and CDR2 from the germline V gene are ENHRY and SYGVKD. The CDR3 totals 12 residues. Trimming pared 5 bases from V and 2 bases from J, leaving 6 bases between. Sequenced sample: PBMCs. This chain uses TRBV10-3 with TRBJ2-5; no clear D. The clonotype was recovered from a man between 60 and 75 years old with HTLV-1-associated myelopathy (HAM/TSP). The CDR3, as DNA: TGTGCCATCAGTAGTTTACAAGAGACCCAGTACTTC. It is translated as CAISSLQETQYF.